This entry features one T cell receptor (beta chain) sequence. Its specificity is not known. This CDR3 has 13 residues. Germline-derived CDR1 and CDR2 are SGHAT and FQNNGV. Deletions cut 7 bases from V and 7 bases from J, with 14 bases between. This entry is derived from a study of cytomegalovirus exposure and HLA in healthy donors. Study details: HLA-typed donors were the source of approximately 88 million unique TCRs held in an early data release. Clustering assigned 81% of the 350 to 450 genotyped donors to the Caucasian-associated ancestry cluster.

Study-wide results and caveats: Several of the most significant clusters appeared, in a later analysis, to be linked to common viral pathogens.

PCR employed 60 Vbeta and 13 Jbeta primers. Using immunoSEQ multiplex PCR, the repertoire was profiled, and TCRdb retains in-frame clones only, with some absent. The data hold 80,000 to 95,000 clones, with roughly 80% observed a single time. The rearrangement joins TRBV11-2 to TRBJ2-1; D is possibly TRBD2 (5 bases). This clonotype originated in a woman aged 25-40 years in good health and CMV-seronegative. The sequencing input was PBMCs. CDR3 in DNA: TGTGCCAGCACCGGGGAGAGTCGGAATGAGCAGTTCTTC. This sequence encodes CASTGESRNEQFF. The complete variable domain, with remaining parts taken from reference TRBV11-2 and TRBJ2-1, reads EAGVAQSPRYKIIEKRQSVAFWCNPISGHATLYWYQQILGQGPKLLIQFQNNGVVDDSQLPKDRFSAERLKGVDSTLKIQPAKLEDSAVYLCASTGESRNEQFFGPGTRLTVL.